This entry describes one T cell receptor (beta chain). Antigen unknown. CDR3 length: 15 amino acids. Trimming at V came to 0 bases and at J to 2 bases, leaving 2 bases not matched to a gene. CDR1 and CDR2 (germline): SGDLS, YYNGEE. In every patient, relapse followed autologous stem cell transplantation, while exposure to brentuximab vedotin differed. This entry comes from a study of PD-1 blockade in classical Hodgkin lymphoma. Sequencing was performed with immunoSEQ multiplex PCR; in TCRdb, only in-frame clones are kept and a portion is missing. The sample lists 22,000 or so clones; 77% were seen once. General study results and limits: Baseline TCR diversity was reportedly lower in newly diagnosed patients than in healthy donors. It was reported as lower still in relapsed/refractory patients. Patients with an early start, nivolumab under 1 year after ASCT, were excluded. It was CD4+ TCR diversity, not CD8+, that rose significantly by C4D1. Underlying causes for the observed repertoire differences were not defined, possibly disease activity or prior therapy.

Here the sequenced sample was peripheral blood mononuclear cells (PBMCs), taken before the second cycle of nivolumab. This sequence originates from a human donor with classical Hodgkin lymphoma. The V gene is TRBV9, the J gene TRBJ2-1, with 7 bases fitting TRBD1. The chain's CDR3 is CASSVAGQAYNEQFF. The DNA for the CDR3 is TGTGCCAGCAGCGTAGCAGGACAGGCCTACAATGAGCAGTTCTTC.